This TCR beta chain was identified during a study of blood T cell repertoires in COVID-19. Looking at the study overall: The samples span acute and convalescent COVID-19 from the United States, Italy and Spain. T cells, B-cell-depleted T cells, or PBMCs provided the cDNA or gDNA that served as material.

Per the study methods: Amplification with reference gene primers provided the estimates of nucleated cell counts. Some clones are missing from TCRdb's copy, which holds only in-frame ones; the method was immunoSEQ multiplex PCR. V, J and clone size are those of that table, while D and trimming were read from the DNA. The sample records around 18,000 clones, 75% to 90% being singletons. Sequences were obtained from peripheral blood. The receptor was isolated from a man between 60 and 70 years old with active COVID-19.

The DNA for the CDR3 is TGTGCCAGCAGTGTTGAGGAAGCTTTCTTT. Translated, it gives CASSVEEAFF. The chain employs TRBV2 and TRBJ1-1, with D unclear. Trimming shortened V by 4 bases and J by 8 bases, and 5 bases separated the two germline ends. The CDR3 covers 10 residues. Germline lookup yields CDR1 SNHLY and CDR2 FYNNEI. The full variable domain, with the rest looked up from reference TRBV2 and TRBJ1-1, is EPEVTQTPSHQVTQMGQEVILRCVPISNHLYFYWYRQILGQKVEFLVSFYNNEISEKSEIFDDQFSVERPDGSNFTLKIRSTKLEDSAMYFCASSVEEAFFGQGTRLTVV.